Below are 26 T cell receptor beta chains sequenced from a single sample in a study of shared clonotypes between healthy human individuals. Measured with immunoSEQ multiplex PCR; TCRdb has only the in-frame clones, and not every one. The sample has 400,000 to 600,000 clones; 60% to 80% are singletons. Sequenced: PBMCs. The receptors were gathered from a woman between 35 and 50 years old in good health. Some clones in this sample may be carry-over from other donors' samples.

V is TRBV5-1 and J is TRBJ2-7, with D tentatively TRBD1 or TRBD2 (5 bases each). Trimming pared 3 bases from V and 0 bases from J, leaving 13 bases between. The germline V gene has CDR1 SGHRS and CDR2 YFSETQ. CDR3 length equals 15 residues. CDR3 sequence (DNA): TGCGCCAGCAGCTGGACGGGACGGAGCTCCTACGAGCAGTACTTC. It yields the protein CASSWTGRSSYEQYF.

This clone was detected many times. The CDR3 region has the DNA TGTGCCTGGAGTAAGTCGAGAACGGATCAGCCCCAGCATTTT. It translates to CAWSKSRTDQPQHF. V usage is TRBV30 and J usage is TRBJ1-5; D is unresolved. This CDR3 has 14 amino acids. Germline V gene sequence: CDR1 GTSNPN, CDR2 SVGIG (reference sequence). Trimming took 2 bases from V and 5 from J, leaving 13 bases between them.

This clone was recorded at least ten times. The V gene is TRBV23-1, the J gene TRBJ1-3, with 7 bases that match TRBD1. TRBV23-1 belongs to the ORF category, with a function that is uncertain. The CDR3 runs to 17 residues. V shed 4 bases and J 4 bases; nucleotides not matched to a gene: 13. The CDR3 is CASSLGAKGAWGNTIYF. The CDR3 nucleotides are TGCGCCAGCAGTCTAGGGGCTAAGGGGGCATGGGGAAACACCATATATTTT.

The chain combines TRBV6-1 with TRBJ2-7, with 7 bases fitting TRBD2. The CDR3 length is 17 residues. Germline CDR1 reads MNHNS; CDR2 reads SASEGT. V lost 0 bases, J lost 2 bases, and 10 bases stayed unmatched. Here the CDR3 reads CASSEAYLTGGPYEQYF. CDR3 DNA: TGTGCCAGCAGTGAAGCTTACTTGACGGGAGGCCCCTACGAGCAGTACTTC.

Of note for this clone: Sequence at one end of the junction differs from germline and may be a read error. This chain connects TRBV2 to TRBJ2-1; D might be TRBD1 (6 bases). The CDR3 runs to 16 residues. In germline, CDR1 is SNHLY, CDR2 FYNNEI. The CDR3 reads CASTEGIATGLNEQFF. The CDR3 DNA is TGTGCCAGCACTGAAGGAATCGCAACAGGGTTGAATGAGCAGTTCTTC.

V usage is TRBV4-1 and J usage is TRBJ2-3, with 7 bases identical to TRBD2. This CDR3 comprises 16 residues. Germline V gene data show CDR1 as MGHRA and CDR2 as YSYEKL. The junction had 6 bases not matched to a gene; V was cut back by 1 base and J by 2 bases. CDR3 coding DNA: TGCGCCAGCAGCCAAGTGGGGCGGGAGATCACAGATACGCAGTATTTT. Its translation: CASSQVGREITDTQYF.

V and J are TRBV4-1 and TRBJ1-3; D unclear. Per germline, CDR1 MGHRA and CDR2 YSYEKL. Deletions cut 0 bases from V and 0 bases from J, with 9 bases between. This CDR3 is 16 amino acids long. Here the CDR3 DNA reads TGCGCCAGCAGCCAAGAAAAGGCGGTCTCTGGAAACACCATATATTTT. The encoded protein is CASSQEKAVSGNTIYF.

The genes are TRBV7-8 and TRBJ2-7; D unresolved. The CDR3 has 13 amino acids. V was pared by 3 bases and J by 5 bases, with 11 bases between. Germline V gene lookup returns CDR1 SGHVS and CDR2 FQNEAQ. The CDR3 DNA follows: TGTGCCAGCAGCTTCCAGCCCCTGGACGAGCAGTACTTC. Amino acid sequence: CASSFQPLDEQYF.

V is TRBV29-1 and J is TRBJ1-5; the D gene is possibly TRBD1 (5 bases). Germline loops: CDR1 SQVTM, CDR2 ANQGSEA. This CDR3 has 12 amino acids. V lost 4 bases and J lost 6, with 10 bases in between. In DNA form, the CDR3 reads TGCAGCGTTGGGGGGTGGGGTCAGCCCCAGCATTTT. Protein product: CSVGGWGQPQHF.

Of note for this clone: This CDR3 is also generated by other DNA sequences in the sample. The chain links TRBV18 to TRBJ2-3, with 8 positions matching TRBD2. The CDR3 consists of 14 residues. Looked up from germline, CDR1 is KGHSH and CDR2 is LQKENI. V shed 4 bases and J 2 bases; nucleotides not matched to a gene: 2. The CDR3 here is CASSRSGNTDTQYF. CDR3 sequence (DNA): TGTGCCAGCTCACGTAGCGGGAACACAGATACGCAGTATTTT.

The rearrangement links TRBV5-1 to TRBJ2-3; TRBD2 matches 12 bases. With V trimmed by 0 bases and J by 6 bases, 14 bases remained unmatched. Germline CDR1 is SGHRS and CDR2 is YFSETQ. This CDR3 contains 19 residues. CDR3 sequence (DNA): TGCGCCAGCAGCTTGGCCCTGACTAGCGGGAGCCTGTCGGGGGATACGCAGTATTTT. Its translation: CASSLALTSGSLSGDTQYF.

The rearrangement uses TRBV19 and TRBJ2-1; 7 bases line up with TRBD1. Germline V gives CDR1 LNHDA, CDR2 SQIVND (reference sequence). The CDR3 has 15 amino acids. With 8 bases clipped from V and 5 bases from J, the junction kept 12 bases outside the gene matches. CDR3 region: CASSFDRDLNNEQFF. DNA for the CDR3: TGTGCCAGTTCCTTCGACAGGGATTTGAACAATGAGCAGTTCTTC.

The V call is TRBV9, the J call TRBJ1-1; TRBD1 is a possible D gene (6 bases). V lost 0 bases, J lost 4 bases, and 13 bases lay in between. The CDR3 totals 15 residues. Germline CDR1 and CDR2: SGDLS and YYNGEE. The CDR3 DNA reads TGTGCCAGCAGCGTAGAGGCGAGAGGGGGCACTGAAGCTTTCTTT. As protein: CASSVEARGGTEAFF.

The V gene is TRBV6-6, the J gene TRBJ2-1; 11 bases align to TRBD2. The CDR3 runs to 15 residues. Trimming removed 6 bases from V and 8 bases from J; junction bases left unmatched: 9. CDR1 is MNHNY and CDR2 is SVGAGI in the germline V gene (reference sequence). The CDR3 spells CASSPTSGSSDEQFF. The CDR3 DNA follows: TGTGCCAGCAGCCCCACTAGCGGGAGTAGCGATGAGCAGTTCTTC.

The rearrangement uses TRBV7-3 and TRBJ2-1, with D perhaps TRBD2 (6 bases). Trimming shortened V by 2 bases and J by 0 bases, and 11 bases separated the two germline ends. The V gene's germline CDR1 is SGHTA and CDR2 FQGTGA. The CDR3 is made up of 16 amino acids. The CDR3 spells CASSLHGGSSYNEQFF. CDR3 coding DNA: TGTGCCAGCAGCTTACATGGGGGGAGCTCCTACAATGAGCAGTTCTTC. Variable domain in full (rest from reference TRBV7-3 and TRBJ2-1): GAGVSQTPSNKVTEKGKYVELRCDPISGHTALYWYRQSLGQGPEFLIYFQGTGAADDSGLPNDRFFAVRPEGSVSTLKIQRTERGDSAVYLCASSLHGGSSYNEQFFGPGTRLTVL.

The gene calls are TRBV5-4 and TRBJ2-2; D unresolved. Germline V gene data show CDR1 as SGHNT and CDR2 as YYREEE (reference sequence). V lost 4 bases and J 1 base, leaving 17 bases between the germline ends. The CDR3 sequence is 17 residues long. CDR3 loop: CASSPRGLTMNTGELFF. The CDR3 DNA follows: TGTGCCAGCAGCCCGCGCGGTCTCACTATGAACACCGGGGAGCTGTTTTTT.

The CDR3 spells CASNPAGGLTYEQYF. CDR3 nucleotide sequence: TGTGCCAGCAATCCAGCGGGAGGACTGACATACGAGCAGTACTTC. This chain uses TRBV10-3 with TRBJ2-7; TRBD2 aligns across 9 bases. The CDR3 contains 15 residues. Trimming removed 10 bases from V and 4 bases from J; junction bases left unmatched: 14. From germline, CDR1 is ENHRY and CDR2 SYGVKD.

This sequence joins TRBV6-5 and TRBJ1-2; D may be TRBD1 (5 bases). From germline, CDR1 is MNHEY and CDR2 SVGAGI. V shed 2 bases and J shed 4 bases, with 14 bases lying between them. The CDR3 loop spans 15 amino acids. CDR3 sequence: CASSYNPGRSYGYTF. The CDR3 region has the DNA TGTGCCAGCAGTTACAATCCGGGACGCAGCTATGGCTACACCTTC.

CDR3 nucleotides: TGTGCCAGCAGCCCATTCTGGCGGGACGATAGCACAGATACGCAGTATTTT. Its translation: CASSPFWRDDSTDTQYF. The chain couples TRBV27 to TRBJ2-3; the D gene is possibly TRBD2 (6 bases). Germline V CDR1 and CDR2: MNHEY, SMNVEV (reference sequence). V dropped 6 bases and J dropped 0 bases, with 19 bases sitting between them. The CDR3 covers 17 residues.

The chain joins TRBV4-3 to TRBJ1-2; D unclear. Germline loops: CDR1 LGHNA, CDR2 YSLEER. The CDR3 totals 15 residues. The V and J ends lost 1 base and 4 bases respectively, with 13 bases between them. CDR3 loop: CASSQGRPTGYGYTF. The CDR3 bases are TGCGCCAGCAGCCAAGGACGGCCAACGGGCTATGGCTACACCTTC.

The chain couples TRBV6-1 to TRBJ2-3, with D possibly TRBD2 on 5 matching bases. The V gene lost 1 base and the J gene lost 4 bases, with 6 bases spanning the gap. CDR1 MNHNS and CDR2 SASEGT come from the germline V gene. CDR3 length equals 13 residues. CDR3 amino acids: CASSEGGPDTQYF. For the CDR3, the DNA is TGTGCCAGCAGTGAAGGAGGGCCAGATACGCAGTATTTT.

This clone occurred many times. The V call is TRBV7-2, the J call TRBJ2-1, with 12 bases aligning to TRBD2. The CDR3 sequence is 15 residues long. The junction had 4 bases not matched to a gene; V was cut back by 1 base and J by 9 bases. Germline CDR1 is SGHTA and CDR2 is FQGNSA. The CDR3 nucleotides are TGTGCCAGCAGCTTAGTTTCTAGCGGGAGGGGTGAGCAGTTCTTC. Residues: CASSLVSSGRGEQFF. The full variable domain, completed using reference TRBV7-2 and TRBJ2-1, is GAGVSQSPSNKVTEKGKDVELRCDPISGHTALYWYRQSLGQGLEFLIYFQGNSAPDKSGLPSDRFSAERTGGSVSTLTIQRTQQEDSAVYLCASSLVSSGRGEQFFGPGTRLTVL.

This clone turned up a few times. V and J are TRBV5-5 and TRBJ2-1; 8 bases align to TRBD2. The junction had 5 bases not matched to a gene; V was cut back by 2 bases and J by 7 bases. The germline CDR1 and CDR2 sequences are SGHKS and YYEKEE (reference sequence). The CDR3 covers 14 residues. The CDR3 DNA sequence: TGTGCCAGCAGCTTAGCGGGAGTTGGGAATGAGCAGTTCTTC. Its protein is CASSLAGVGNEQFF.

CDR3 nucleotide sequence: TGTGCCAGCAGTGTACCAGGGGGAATGAACACTGAAGCTTTCTTT. Its translation is CASSVPGGMNTEAFF. The chain uses TRBV28 and TRBJ1-1; 7 positions agree with TRBD1. Germline V gives CDR1 MDHEN, CDR2 SYDVKM. After removal of 5 bases from V and 0 bases from J, the junction contained 6 bases not matched to a gene. The CDR3 length is 15 residues.

The chain carries TRBV29-1 and TRBJ2-3; D remains ambiguous. V was shortened by 7 bases and J by 3 bases, with 14 bases between the two germline ends. The CDR3 is 13 residues long. Germline values: CDR1 SQVTM, CDR2 ANQGSEA. CDR3 DNA sequence: TGCAGCGCTGCGCTAAGGATGACAGATACGCAGTATTTT. It encodes CSAALRMTDTQYF.

The chain carries TRBV10-3 and TRBJ1-6; D is uncertain. Between the trimmed V and J ends, which lost 4 bases and 7 bases, there was a span of 8 bases. In germline, CDR1 is ENHRY, CDR2 SYGVKD. CDR3 size: 13 residues. CDR3 protein: CAISGTSNSPLHF. The CDR3 DNA reads as TGTGCCATCAGTGGTACCAGCAATTCACCCCTCCACTTT.